This T cell receptor beta chain was recorded in a study of blood T cell repertoires in COVID-19. In the study overall: Spain, Italy and the United States supplied samples that represented acute and convalescent COVID-19. Nucleic acid was either cDNA or gDNA, and it came from T cells, B-cell-depleted T cells, or PBMCs.

In the original workflow: By means of reference gene primer amplification, nucleated cell counts were estimated. Clones were sequenced by immunoSEQ multiplex PCR, and TCRdb holds only the in-frame ones, with some missing. V, J and clone size derive from that table, while D and trimming were established from the DNA sequence. The sample shows tens of thousands of clones, 70% to 90% of them seen only once. The sample consisted of peripheral blood. This receptor was obtained from an elderly man with active or convalescent COVID-19.

CDR3 sequence reads: CASSFSRDGTEAFF. CDR3 bases: TGTGCCAGCAGCTTTAGCAGGGATGGCACTGAAGCTTTCTTT. The rearrangement joins TRBV7-9 to TRBJ1-1; TRBD1 might be the D (5 bases). The V and J ends lost 3 bases and 4 bases respectively, with 12 bases between them. CDR3 length: 14 residues. Germline V gene sequence: CDR1 SEHNR, CDR2 FQNEAQ (reference sequence).